These 6 T cell receptor beta chains were all obtained from the same sample, sequenced in a study of cytomegalovirus exposure and HLA in healthy donors. The study ran its PCR with 60 Vbeta and 13 Jbeta primers. Assay: immunoSEQ multiplex PCR; the TCRdb copy retains only in-frame clones and omits some. Of 150,000 to 200,000 clones listed, around 79% are singletons. Sample: PBMCs. These receptors originate from a woman between 50 and 59 years old in good health and CMV-seronegative.

J is TRBJ1-5 and V is TRBV25-1; tentative D call: TRBD1 (5 bases). Per germline, CDR1 MGHDK and CDR2 SYGVNS. Trimming stripped 4 bases from V and 2 bases from J, with 6 bases between. The CDR3 is 13 residues long. CDR3 residues: CASSGGGNQPQHF. Written as DNA, the CDR3 is TGTGCCAGCAGTGGGGGCGGCAATCAGCCCCAGCATTTT. The variable domain in full, completed from reference TRBV25-1 and TRBJ1-5, reads EADIYQTPRYLVIGTGKKITLECSQTMGHDKMYWYQQDPGMELHLIHYSYGVNSTEKGDLSSESTVSRIRTEHFPLTLESARPSHTSQYLCASSGGGNQPQHFGDGTRLSIL.

The chain joins TRBV9 to TRBJ2-1, with 7 bases that match TRBD2. Germline V lookup: CDR1 SGDLS, CDR2 YYNGEE. The V gene end was trimmed by 0 bases and the J gene end by 2 bases; junction bases not matched to a gene: 5. The CDR3 is 16 amino acids. CDR3 loop: CASSVGGGGAYNEQFF. The CDR3 DNA is TGTGCCAGCAGCGTAGGCGGGGGAGGCGCCTACAATGAGCAGTTCTTC.

V gene TRBV7-2 combines with J gene TRBJ2-1; weak D call: TRBD1 (6 bases). In germline, CDR1 is SGHTA, CDR2 FQGNSA. V lost 5 bases to trimming and J lost 8 bases, with 19 bases between them. The CDR3 consists of 15 residues. CDR3 sequence (DNA): TGTGCCAGCAGCCTCGGGACACTGGCCCGGGATGAGCAGTTCTTC. This sequence encodes CASSLGTLARDEQFF. Combining the CDR3 with reference TRBV7-2 and TRBJ2-1 gives the whole variable domain GAGVSQSPSNKVTEKGKDVELRCDPISGHTALYWYRQSLGQGLEFLIYFQGNSAPDKSGLPSDRFSAERTGGSVSTLTIQRTQQEDSAVYLCASSLGTLARDEQFFGPGTRLTVL.

This clone was seen more than once but under ten times. V usage is TRBV5-4 and J usage is TRBJ1-2; 7 bases align to TRBD1. Germline V gene lookup returns CDR1 SGHNT and CDR2 YYREEE (reference sequence). The CDR3 is 16 residues long. V gave up 4 bases and J gave up 5 bases; unmatched junction bases: 14. In DNA, the CDR3 is TGTGCCAGCAGCCCGATTCTCCGGGACAGAACTTATGGCTACACCTTC. Translation: CASSPILRDRTYGYTF.

The chain is built from TRBV30 and TRBJ2-3; D is perhaps TRBD1 (6 bases). Per the germline V gene, CDR1 is GTSNPN and CDR2 is SVGIG (reference sequence). The CDR3 covers 16 residues. Trimming left V 1 base short and J 5 bases short, with 19 bases between. CDR3 nucleotides: TGTGCCTGGAGTGACACAACAGGGTTGATTGGAGATACGCAGTATTTT. The encoded protein is CAWSDTTGLIGDTQYF.

The chain's CDR3 is CASSSSTDTQYF. The CDR3 nucleotides read TGTGCCAGCAGCTCCTCTACAGATACGCAGTATTTT. J is TRBJ2-3 and V is TRBV5-4; the D is unclear. V was clipped by 3 bases and J by 3 bases, with 5 bases between them. The V gene's germline CDR1 is SGHNT and CDR2 YYREEE (reference sequence). The CDR3 loop spans 12 amino acids. Full variable domain (outside the CDR3, taken from reference TRBV5-4 and TRBJ2-3): ETGVTQSPTHLIKTRGQQVTLRCSSQSGHNTVSWYQQALGQGPQFIFQYYREEENGRGNFPPRFSGLQFPNYSSELNVNALELDDSALYLCASSSSTDTQYFGPGTRLTVL.